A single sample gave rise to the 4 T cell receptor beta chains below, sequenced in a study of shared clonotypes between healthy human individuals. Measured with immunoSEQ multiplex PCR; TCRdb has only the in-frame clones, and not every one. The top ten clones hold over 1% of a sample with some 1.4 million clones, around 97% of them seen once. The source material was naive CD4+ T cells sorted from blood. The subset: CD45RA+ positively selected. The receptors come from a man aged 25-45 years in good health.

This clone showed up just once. The CDR3 protein is CAISGGRGQGRYQETQYF. CDR3 coding DNA: TGTGCCATCAGTGGGGGTCGGGGACAGGGCCGATACCAAGAGACCCAGTACTTC. The J gene is TRBJ2-5, the V gene TRBV10-3, with 9 bases lining up with TRBD1. The CDR3 loop spans 18 amino acids. V shed 4 bases and J 0 bases; nucleotides not matched to a gene: 12. Germline CDR1 ENHRY, CDR2 SYGVKD.

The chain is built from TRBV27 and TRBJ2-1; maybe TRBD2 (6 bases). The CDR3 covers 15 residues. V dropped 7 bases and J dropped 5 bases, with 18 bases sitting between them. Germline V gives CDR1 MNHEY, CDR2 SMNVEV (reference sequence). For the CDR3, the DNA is TGTGCCAGCATTCCCTTTTGGGGGAGGAACAATGAGCAGTTCTTC. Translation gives CASIPFWGRNNEQFF.

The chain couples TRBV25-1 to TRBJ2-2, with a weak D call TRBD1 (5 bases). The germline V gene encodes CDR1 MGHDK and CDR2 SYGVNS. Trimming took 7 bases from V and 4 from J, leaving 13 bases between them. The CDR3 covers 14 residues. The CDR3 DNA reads TGTGCCAGCACGCTAACAGGCCGCACCGGGGAGCTGTTTTTT. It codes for CASTLTGRTGELFF.

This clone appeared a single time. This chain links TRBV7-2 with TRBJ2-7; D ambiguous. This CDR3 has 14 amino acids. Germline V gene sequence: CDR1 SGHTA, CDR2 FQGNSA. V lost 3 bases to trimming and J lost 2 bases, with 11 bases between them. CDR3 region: CASSFDLGPYEQYF. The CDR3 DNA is TGTGCCAGCAGCTTCGACCTGGGCCCCTACGAGCAGTACTTC.